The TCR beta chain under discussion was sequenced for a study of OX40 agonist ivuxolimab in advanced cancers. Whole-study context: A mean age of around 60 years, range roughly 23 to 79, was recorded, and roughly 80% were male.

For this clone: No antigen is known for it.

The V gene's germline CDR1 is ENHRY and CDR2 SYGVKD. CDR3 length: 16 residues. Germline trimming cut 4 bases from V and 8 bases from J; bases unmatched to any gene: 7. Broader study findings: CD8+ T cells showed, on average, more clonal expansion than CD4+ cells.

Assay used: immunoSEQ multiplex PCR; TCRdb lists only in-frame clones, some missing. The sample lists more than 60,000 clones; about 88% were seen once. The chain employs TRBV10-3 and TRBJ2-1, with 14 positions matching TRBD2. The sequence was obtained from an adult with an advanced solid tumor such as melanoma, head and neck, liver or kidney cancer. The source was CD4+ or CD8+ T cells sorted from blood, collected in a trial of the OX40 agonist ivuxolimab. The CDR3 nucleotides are TGTGCCATCAGTGGACGACTAGCGGGAGGGGACGATGAGCAGTTCTTC. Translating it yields CAISGRLAGGDDEQFF.